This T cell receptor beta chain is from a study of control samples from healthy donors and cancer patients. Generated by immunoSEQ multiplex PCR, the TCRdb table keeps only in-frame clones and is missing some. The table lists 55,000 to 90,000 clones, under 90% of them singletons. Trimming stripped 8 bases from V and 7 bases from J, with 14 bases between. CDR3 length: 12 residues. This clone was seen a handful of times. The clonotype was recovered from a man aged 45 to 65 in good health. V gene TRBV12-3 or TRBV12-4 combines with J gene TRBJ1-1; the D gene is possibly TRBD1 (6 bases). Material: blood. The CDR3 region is CASLGGGIEAFF. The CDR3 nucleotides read TGTGCCAGCCTGGGGGGGGGCATTGAAGCTTTCTTT.